This entry lists 2 T cell receptor beta chains sequenced from one sample in a study of T cell responses to AZD1222 COVID-19 vaccine. Assay used: immunoSEQ multiplex PCR; TCRdb lists only in-frame clones, some missing. The sample shows about 120,000 clones, approximately 94% of them seen only once. The specimen comprised peripheral blood, sampled 28 days after the second AZD1222 dose. These receptors were obtained from an adult who received the AZD1222 COVID-19 vaccine.

This chain connects TRBV6-5 to TRBJ1-1; tentative D call: TRBD1 (6 bases). This CDR3 contains 15 residues. Germline V gives CDR1 MNHEY, CDR2 SVGAGI. Trimming took 3 bases from V and 4 from J, leaving 15 bases between them. CDR3 protein: CASSYGGGISTEAFF. CDR3 nucleotides: TGTGCCAGCAGTTATGGAGGGGGGATAAGCACTGAAGCTTTCTTT.

This clone was seen once. The chain links TRBV4-3 to TRBJ2-3; D gene unclear. The CDR3 contains 14 residues. Trimming took 4 bases from V and 1 from J, leaving 9 bases between them. Germline V lookup: CDR1 LGHNA, CDR2 YSLEER. DNA for the CDR3: TGCGCCAGCAGCCCGAGAATAGGCACAGATACGCAGTATTTT. This sequence encodes CASSPRIGTDTQYF.